These T cell receptor beta chains were read from a single sample in a study of cytomegalovirus exposure and HLA in healthy donors. TCRdb's copy holds only in-frame clones and misses some; the assay was immunoSEQ multiplex PCR. The data show about 150,000 clones, with roughly three quarters seen just once and roughly 6.7% held by the top ten. The sequenced material came from PBMCs. Receptor source: a woman aged 40 to 50 in good health and CMV-seropositive. CDR3s include the opening cysteine and the closing phenylalanine or tryptophan. Fields, in order: clone size, V gene, CDR3 length, D gene, J gene, CDR3 protein, CDR3 DNA. The D gene is left open where the match is weak. The size of a clone is reported for some rows only, either as once, few or many, or as a class for expanded clones.

size: .
V: TRBV6-5
length: 14
D: TRBD1
J: TRBJ1-2
CDR3: CASSNSRTGKGYTF
DNA: TGTGCCAGCAGTAACTCCAGGACAGGGAAGGGCTACACCTTC

size: .
V: TRBV15
length: 12
D: .
J: TRBJ2-7
CDR3: CATSRDYSAKYF
DNA: TGTGCCACCAGCAGAGATTACAGTGCCAAGTACTTC

size: .
V: TRBV28
length: 15
D: TRBD1
J: TRBJ2-1
CDR3: CASSLGNRGRNEQFF
DNA: TGTGCCAGCAGTTTGGGGAACAGGGGGCGGAATGAGCAGTTCTTC

size: .
V: TRBV6-5
length: 15
D: .
J: TRBJ1-6
CDR3: CASSEGVSYNSPLHF
DNA: TGTGCCAGCAGCGAGGGGGTCAGCTATAATTCACCCCTCCACTTT

size: .
V: TRBV4-1
length: 16
D: TRBD1
J: TRBJ2-7
CDR3: CASSQESVDRIYEQYF
DNA: TGCGCCAGCAGCCAAGAAAGCGTGGACAGGATCTACGAGCAGTACTTC

size: .
V: TRBV6-1
length: 16
D: .
J: TRBJ1-5
CDR3: CASSEARYPATQPQHF
DNA: TGTGCCAGCAGTGAAGCGCGCTATCCAGCGACCCAGCCCCAGCATTTT

size: .
V: TRBV7-2
length: 15
D: .
J: TRBJ2-2
CDR3: CASSLFGQGTGELFF
DNA: TGTGCCAGCAGCTTATTCGGCCAGGGCACCGGGGAGCTGTTTTTT

size: .
V: TRBV10-1
length: 13
D: .
J: TRBJ1-1
CDR3: CASKGHMNTEAFF
DNA: TGCGCCAGCAAGGGGCACATGAACACTGAAGCTTTCTTT

size: .
V: TRBV5-4
length: 17
D: TRBD1
J: TRBJ1-3
CDR3: CASSFSGTGVSGNTIYF
DNA: TGTGCCAGCAGCTTCTCCGGGACAGGCGTCTCTGGAAACACCATATATTTT

size: .
V: TRBV10-2
length: 17
D: TRBD2
J: TRBJ2-2
CDR3: CASTRDLAGGITGELFF
DNA: TGCGCCAGCACCCGGGATCTAGCGGGGGGGATCACCGGGGAGCTGTTTTTT

size: .
V: TRBV6-1
length: 15
D: .
J: TRBJ2-1
CDR3: CASRVDPTSYNEQFF
DNA: TGTGCCAGCAGGGTCGATCCGACATCCTACAATGAGCAGTTCTTC

size: .
V: TRBV19
length: 12
D: .
J: TRBJ1-4
CDR3: CASSPAAGKLFF
DNA: TGTGCCAGTAGTCCCGCGGCGGGCAAACTGTTTTTT

size: .
V: TRBV5-1
length: 14
D: TRBD1
J: TRBJ2-7
CDR3: CASSPETGNYEQYF
DNA: TGCGCCAGCAGCCCAGAGACAGGGAACTACGAGCAGTACTTC

size: few
V: TRBV5-6
length: 12
D: TRBD1
J: TRBJ1-1
CDR3: CASSGYRGEAFF
DNA: TGTGCCAGCAGCGGATACAGGGGTGAAGCTTTCTTT

size: .
V: TRBV6-1
length: 14
D: TRBD2
J: TRBJ2-1
CDR3: CASSFSGGAPEQFF
DNA: TGTGCCAGCAGTTTTAGCGGGGGGGCCCCCGAGCAGTTCTTC

size: .
V: TRBV5-1
length: 14
D: TRBD1
J: TRBJ2-2
CDR3: CASSTGQGPGELFF
DNA: TGCGCCAGCAGCACGGGACAGGGCCCCGGGGAGCTGTTTTTT

size: .
V: TRBV10-2
length: 14
D: TRBD1
J: TRBJ1-6
CDR3: CASRGQGQNSPLHF
DNA: TGCGCCAGCAGAGGACAGGGGCAGAATTCACCCCTCCACTTT

size: .
V: TRBV10-1
length: 14
D: .
J: TRBJ1-6
CDR3: CASSRDGNGSPLHF
DNA: TGCGCCAGCAGTCGTGACGGGAATGGGTCACCCCTCCACTTT

size: .
V: TRBV27
length: 15
D: .
J: TRBJ2-3
CDR3: CASRNRAIRADTQYF
DNA: TGTGCCAGCAGAAACAGGGCTATTCGGGCAGATACGCAGTATTTT

size: .
V: TRBV19
length: 15
D: .
J: TRBJ1-5
CDR3: CASSYQAGDNQPQHF
DNA: TGTGCCAGTAGTTATCAGGCAGGGGACAATCAGCCCCAGCATTTT

size: once
V: TRBV19
length: 14
D: .
J: TRBJ1-1
CDR3: CASSLSAGKTEAFF
DNA: TGTGCCAGTTCCCTTTCGGCGGGCAAGACTGAAGCTTTCTTT

size: .
V: TRBV6-1
length: 15
D: .
J: TRBJ1-1
CDR3: CASKENGLMNTEAFF
DNA: TGTGCCAGCAAGGAGAACGGCCTCATGAACACTGAAGCTTTCTTT

size: .
V: TRBV5-6
length: 19
D: TRBD2
J: TRBJ2-4
CDR3: CASSLGSGLAGGAKNIQYF
DNA: TGTGCCAGCAGCTTGGGGTCGGGACTAGCGGGGGGAGCCAAAAACATTCAGTACTTC

size: .
V: TRBV19
length: 15
D: TRBD1
J: TRBJ1-5
CDR3: CASRLGQGNHQPQHF
DNA: TGTGCCAGTAGATTGGGACAGGGGAATCACCAGCCCCAGCATTTT

size: few
V: TRBV21-1
length: 18
D: .
J: TRBJ1-5
CDR3: CASSKSGTGAFHNQPQHF
DNA: TGTGCCAGCAGCAAATCCGGGACAGGGGCGTTTCACAATCAGCCCCAGCATTTT

size: .
V: TRBV6-1
length: 18
D: .
J: TRBJ1-6
CDR3: CASSETSGGAYNNSPLHF
DNA: TGTGCCAGCAGTGAAACTTCTGGGGGGGCATATAATAATTCACCCCTCCACTTT

size: .
V: TRBV5-1
length: 19
D: .
J: TRBJ2-3
CDR3: CASSLEEVAGFGSTDTQYF
DNA: TGCGCCAGCAGCTTGGAAGAGGTTGCGGGGTTTGGAAGCACAGATACGCAGTATTTT

size: .
V: TRBV11-1
length: 14
D: TRBD1
J: TRBJ2-1
CDR3: CASSLGDRGNEQFF
DNA: TGTGCCAGCAGCTTAGGGGACAGGGGAAATGAGCAGTTCTTC

size: once
V: TRBV7-9
length: 13
D: .
J: TRBJ2-5
CDR3: CASSFQGGQTQYF
DNA: TGTGCCAGCAGCTTCCAGGGAGGTCAGACCCAGTACTTC

size: .
V: TRBV19
length: 14
D: .
J: TRBJ1-4
CDR3: CASNEPGHNEKLFF
DNA: TGTGCCAGTAACGAGCCAGGTCATAATGAAAAACTGTTTTTT

size: once
V: TRBV5-4
length: 17
D: TRBD1
J: TRBJ2-7
CDR3: CASSVGGPGQGGYEQYF
DNA: TGTGCCAGCAGCGTGGGGGGCCCGGGACAGGGAGGCTACGAGCAGTACTTC

size: .
V: TRBV28
length: 13
D: .
J: TRBJ1-2
CDR3: CASSWSGNYGYTF
DNA: TGTGCCAGTAGTTGGTCAGGAAACTATGGCTACACCTTC

size: few
V: TRBV5-5
length: 14
D: TRBD2
J: TRBJ2-3
CDR3: CASSGGRATDTQYF
DNA: TGTGCCAGCAGCGGGGGGAGGGCTACAGATACGCAGTATTTT

size: .
V: TRBV10-3
length: 15
D: TRBD1
J: TRBJ2-7
CDR3: CAISGLDRGLYEQYF
DNA: TGTGCCATCAGTGGACTGGACAGGGGACTCTACGAGCAGTACTTC

size: .
V: TRBV28
length: 13
D: .
J: TRBJ1-1
CDR3: CASSFSGGTEAFF
DNA: TGTGCCAGCAGTTTTTCCGGGGGCACTGAAGCTTTCTTT

size: few
V: TRBV11-2
length: 18
D: TRBD1
J: TRBJ1-5
CDR3: CASSLDSPRTGLGQPQHF
DNA: TGTGCCAGCAGCTTAGATAGCCCCCGGACAGGGTTGGGACAGCCCCAGCATTTT

size: .
V: TRBV10-1
length: 17
D: TRBD2
J: TRBJ2-1
CDR3: CASSVGLAGGDYNEQFF
DNA: TGCGCCAGCAGTGTAGGACTAGCGGGGGGGGATTACAATGAGCAGTTCTTC

size: .
V: TRBV19
length: 15
D: .
J: TRBJ1-5
CDR3: CASRDPGVPNQPQHF
DNA: TGTGCCAGTAGGGACCCAGGGGTTCCCAATCAGCCCCAGCATTTT

size: .
V: TRBV6-5
length: 15
D: .
J: TRBJ2-1
CDR3: CASSYPRSGANEQFF
DNA: TGTGCCAGCAGTTACCCCCGGTCAGGTGCGAATGAGCAGTTCTTC

size: .
V: TRBV30
length: 12
D: .
J: TRBJ2-3
CDR3: CAWAQGSDTQYF
DNA: TGTGCCTGGGCACAGGGATCAGATACGCAGTATTTT

size: .
V: TRBV10-3
length: 13
D: .
J: TRBJ2-7
CDR3: CAISDLTGYEQYF
DNA: TGTGCCATCAGTGACCTAACAGGTTACGAGCAGTACTTC

size: .
V: TRBV5-4
length: 13
D: .
J: TRBJ1-5
CDR3: CASSLDINQPQHF
DNA: TGTGCCAGCAGCCTGGACATAAACCAGCCCCAGCATTTT

size: .
V: TRBV10-2
length: 14
D: .
J: TRBJ1-2
CDR3: CASSDLTGSYGYTF
DNA: TGCGCCAGCAGTGACCTTACAGGGAGCTATGGCTACACCTTC

size: once
V: TRBV19
length: 16
D: TRBD2
J: TRBJ2-7
CDR3: CASSMGLDFIVDEQYF
DNA: TGTGCCAGTAGTATGGGACTAGACTTCATCGTGGACGAGCAGTACTTC

size: .
V: TRBV7-2
length: 15
D: .
J: TRBJ1-3
CDR3: CASSLYPSSGNTIYF
DNA: TGTGCCAGCAGCTTATATCCTTCCTCTGGAAACACCATATATTTT

size: .
V: TRBV9
length: 15
D: .
J: TRBJ2-3
CDR3: CASSVRRVGTDTQYF
DNA: TGTGCCAGCAGCGTACGGCGGGTCGGCACAGATACGCAGTATTTT

size: .
V: TRBV6-1
length: 13
D: .
J: TRBJ1-2
CDR3: CASSPGSTYGYTF
DNA: TGTGCCAGCAGCCCAGGCAGCACCTATGGCTACACCTTC

size: .
V: TRBV19
length: 15
D: TRBD2
J: TRBJ2-1
CDR3: CASKGTSGLRGEQFF
DNA: TGTGCCAGTAAGGGGACTAGCGGGCTACGCGGTGAGCAGTTCTTC

size: .
V: TRBV5-1
length: 15
D: .
J: TRBJ1-5
CDR3: CASSSEGDFNQPQHF
DNA: TGCGCCAGCAGCTCAGAAGGGGACTTTAATCAGCCCCAGCATTTT

size: .
V: TRBV7-2
length: 15
D: TRBD1
J: TRBJ1-1
CDR3: CASSLDGDRNTEAFF
DNA: TGTGCCAGCAGCTTAGACGGGGACAGGAACACTGAAGCTTTCTTT

size: .
V: TRBV5-1
length: 13
D: .
J: TRBJ1-2
CDR3: CASSVDNSYGYTF
DNA: TGCGCCAGCAGCGTCGACAACTCCTATGGCTACACCTTC

size: .
V: TRBV7-3
length: 15
D: TRBD2
J: TRBJ2-1
CDR3: CASSLGPGLAGEQFF
DNA: TGTGCCAGCAGCTTAGGCCCCGGGCTAGCGGGGGAGCAGTTCTTC

size: .
V: TRBV2
length: 14
D: .
J: TRBJ2-2
CDR3: CASKKLVTTGELFF
DNA: TGTGCCAGCAAAAAACTAGTCACCACCGGGGAGCTGTTTTTT

size: .
V: TRBV9
length: 14
D: TRBD2
J: TRBJ2-5
CDR3: CASSNAGGSETQYF
DNA: TGTGCCAGCAGCAACGCGGGGGGCTCAGAGACCCAGTACTTC

size: few
V: TRBV6-1
length: 13
D: .
J: TRBJ1-1
CDR3: CASSVQGLTEAFF
DNA: TGTGCCAGCAGTGTTCAGGGTCTCACTGAAGCTTTCTTT

size: few
V: TRBV7-6
length: 14
D: .
J: TRBJ1-4
CDR3: CASSDPTANEKLFF
DNA: TGTGCCAGCAGCGATCCGACAGCAAATGAAAAACTGTTTTTT

size: .
V: TRBV5-3
length: 15
D: .
J: TRBJ2-1
CDR3: CARSLVGHNYNEQFF
DNA: TGTGCCAGAAGCTTGGTGGGACATAACTACAATGAGCAGTTCTTC